This T cell receptor beta chain was obtained from a study of T cell changes during pregnancy in multiple sclerosis. Only one count was recorded for this clone. Here immunoSEQ multiplex PCR was the method, and the copy in TCRdb shows in-frame clones only, minus some. This sample yields about 99,000 clones, of which around 94% are seen a single time; around 0.92% belongs to the top ten. V lost 3 bases and J lost 3, with 18 bases in between. This CDR3 is 17 amino acids long. Germline lookup yields CDR1 SGDLS and CDR2 YYNGEE. The receptor was isolated from a female donor with multiple sclerosis, enrolled in a pregnancy study. The input for sequencing was peripheral blood, taken after pregnancy. The chain recombines TRBV9 with TRBJ2-2; D remains ambiguous. CDR3 sequence: CASSEPSAFPDTGELFF. In DNA, the CDR3 is TGTGCCAGCAGCGAGCCCTCCGCGTTCCCCGACACCGGGGAGCTGTTTTTT.